This TCR beta chain was identified during a study of blood T cells in healthy people across ages (dated by TCRdb to the mid-2010s). Concerning the study at large: Template switching captured roughly one uniquely barcoded TCR beta cDNA molecule per two T cells in model experiments. Four age groups were formed from the donors: young (average 16 years), middle-aged (more than 35), aged (roughly 56) and long-lived (less than 85). Two additional independent replicas of 1 million unique cDNA reads from the same blood draw were analyzed for two donors (one aged 18 to 30 and one aged 80 or older). The study measured age-related changes in TCR beta repertoire diversity using deep sequencing normalized with unique cDNA molecular identifiers. Study-wide conclusions, independent of this receptor: Because the CMV infection status of the donors was unknown, age-related changes in expanded clonotypes may potentially have been confounded. Estimates of total diversity based on one million sequenced T cells were considered lower bounds and underestimates. Observed TCR beta diversity per million T cells fell roughly linearly with age, and a significant reduction was already apparent by age around 39. Compared with the aged group, more naive CD4+ T cells, fewer expanded clones and increased TCR diversity were shown by the long-lived group, suggesting age selection. Observed TCR beta diversity correlated strongly with the percentage of naive T cells measured by flow cytometry. Bulk unsorted PBMC profiling prevented conclusive comparison of naive and antigen-experienced compartments.

The library was prepared using 5' RACE. Data came from an Illumina HiSeq 2500. A second PCR of about 7 to 12 cycles was run with a J-beta primer mix and a sample-barcoded 5' primer. A unique molecular identifier was introduced onto each TCR beta cDNA molecule by a template-switch 5' adaptor carrying 12 random nucleotides. Each sample yielded at least 2.5 million CDR3-containing paired-end reads. First-strand cDNA synthesis was performed from all RNA using the Mint cDNA synthesis kit, with priming by a TRBC-specific oligonucleotide. All cDNA was treated with uracil-DNA glycosylase and then went through a first 18-cycle PCR with the universal primers M1SS and BC2_uni_R. Under the source paper's analysis protocol: For normalization, 1 million high-quality reads were randomly selected from each sample, with every read carrying a distinct molecular identifier. Reads with shared molecular identifiers were discarded instead of being binned into consensus sequences. MiTCR, set to a Q25 quality threshold and the strictest error-elimination algorithm, was used for CDR3 identification, clonotype clustering and error correction. A nonparametric unseen species model with Euler transformation was used to estimate a lower bound on total TCR beta diversity. TCRdb redid the processing of the public reads, applying fastp at Q25 and MiXCR, and retained in-frame beta chains. Rows are unified per CDR3 protein, each entry keeping the most common DNA and genes. The V and J calls, along with clone size, are taken from TCRdb and not from the paper's own processing. The sample contains around 780,000 distinct CDR3 sequences, under 30% of them found a single time. The ten largest clonotypes hold around 3% of the sample.

Relative to germline, V is 0 bases shorter and J is 7 bases shorter, with 10 bases between their ends. Including cysteine and phenylalanine, the CDR3 has 14 amino acids. The retained sequence is limited to the CDR3, 42 bases, with the frame set at the first base. The approximately 41 donors, aged about 6 to 100 years, were systemically healthy Caucasian individuals from Russia. Each donor gave ten milliliters of peripheral blood, drawn into EDTA-treated Vacutainer tubes. Ficoll-Paque density-gradient centrifugation was used to isolate PBMCs, with at least 6.5 million obtained per sample. Total RNA was extracted from PBMCs with Trizol reagent, with at least 5.5 micrograms obtained per sample. For every donor, flow cytometry on a PBMC aliquot measured the percentage of naive CD45RAhigh/CD27high T cells. This clonotype was seen more than once but under ten times. Its antigen is still unknown. Base quality data are lacking; no much larger clone is found one base away.

These records were also assigned to another study, of T cells of mothers and their children. As the second publication notes: The donors were nine systemically healthy Caucasian individuals, made up of three mothers and their six children. cDNA synthesis consumed the entire amount of extracted RNA, loaded at approximately 1.5 ug RNA in each 15 ul reaction. In the second PCR, the M1S primer introduced both the sample barcodes and 2-4 random nucleotides. More than 8 million TCR beta CDR3 reads were obtained from each mother, and some 3 million reads were obtained from each child. Thymic selection similarly shapes TCR recombination output in related and unrelated pairs, with minor effect from inherited differences. Normalized repertoire overlap was always found to be slightly, but never significantly, higher in related mother-child pairs than in unrelated mother-child pairs. No persistent microchimeric T cell clones were detected, at a sensitivity of around 97 clones per million clonotypes. To look for features that set related mother-child pairs apart from unrelated individuals, the researchers ran deep NGS to compare the TCR beta repertoires of mothers and children. The mean age was roughly 44 +/- 4 years for the mothers and roughly 11 +/- 4 years for the children. After adapter ligation was performed with NEBNext reagents, the libraries were sequenced on an Illumina HiSeq 2000 with 100+100 nt paired-end reads. To avoid cross-contamination, the mother libraries and the child libraries were prepared a month apart and sequenced in separate runs. For each donor, somewhere between about 500,000 and 2,000,000 distinct TCR beta clonotypes were identified. Naive TCR beta clonotypes were estimated from low-frequency clonotypes matched to each donor's FACS-determined naive share, without sorting.

This sequence was found in a boy between 10 and 17 years old in good health. The chain joins TRBV12-3 or TRBV12-4 to TRBJ2-4, with the D gene possibly TRBD1 or TRBD2, each one fitting 6 bases. The sequenced material came from blood. CDR3 loop: CASSLAGGRNIQYF. The sequence in DNA is TGTGCCAGCAGTTTAGCGGGGGGCAGGAACATTCAGTACTTC.